Below, one T cell receptor (beta chain) is given with its context. The entry originates in a study of cytomegalovirus exposure and HLA in healthy donors. Looking at the study overall: Early on, a data release was issued that held approximately 78 million unique TCRs from HLA-typed donors.

Germline CDR1 reads SGHDT; CDR2 reads YYEEEE. The V and J ends lost 1 base and 1 base respectively, with 5 bases between them. The CDR3 consists of 13 residues. The PCR made use of 60 Vbeta and 13 Jbeta primers. Only in-frame clones appear in the TCRdb table, and some are missing; sequencing was by immunoSEQ multiplex PCR. The sample includes about 130,000 clones, 76% of them seen just once. This sequence was found in a man aged 45-65 years in good health and CMV-seronegative. The chain couples TRBV5-6 to TRBJ2-5; D gene uncertain. Sequencing was carried out using PBMCs. In DNA form, the CDR3 reads TGTGCCAGCAGCTTGTACATCCAAGAGACCCAGTACTTC. It yields the protein CASSLYIQETQYF.